The 27 T cell receptor beta chains below come from one sample, sequenced in a study of blood T cells in healthy people across ages. Next came a second PCR, run for 7 to 11 cycles, which used a sample-barcoded 5' primer along with a J-beta primer mix. TCRdb ran MiXCR on the 5' RACE reads and lists one entry per CDR3 protein. The profile covers roughly 1,700,000 distinct CDR3 sequences, with 25% to 30% appearing a single time and 7.7% taken by the ten largest. The specimen sequenced was blood. The source is a woman younger than 45 in good health.

To note about this clonotype: One junction end does not reproduce the germline sequence, and a read error may be involved. The chain joins TRBV7-9 to TRBJ2-5; D is possibly TRBD2 (5 bases). The CDR3 covers 12 residues. CDR1 is SEHNR and CDR2 is FQNEAQ in the germline V gene (reference sequence). CDR3 nucleotides: TGTGCCAACAGCTCACCCTCTTGGGAGCAGTACTTC. Amino acids: CANSSPSWEQYF.

Here the CDR3 DNA reads TGTGCCAGCAGTTTATTTCAGGGCTTGAACACTGAAGCTTTCTTT. Protein: CASSLFQGLNTEAFF. The chain uses TRBV27 and TRBJ1-1; possible D gene TRBD1, 5 bases. Germline V gene data show CDR1 as MNHEY and CDR2 as SMNVEV (reference sequence). The V gene lost 1 base and the J gene lost 0 bases, with 9 bases spanning the gap. The CDR3 has 15 amino acids.

This chain connects TRBV20-1 to TRBJ1-4; D remains unclear. V was shortened by 6 bases and J by 7 bases, with 15 bases between the two germline ends. CDR3 length: 13 amino acids. Germline V lookup: CDR1 DFQATT, CDR2 SNEGSKA (reference sequence). CDR3 nucleotides: TGCAGTGCCCACCAGACTTACAGTGAAAAACTGTTTTTT. This encodes CSAHQTYSEKLFF.

This clonotype has just a few counts. A read error may explain this, as a much larger clone is one base away. The genes are TRBV5-6 and TRBJ2-7; the D gene is possibly TRBD2 (6 bases). Germline V lookup: CDR1 SGHDT, CDR2 YYEEEE. V lost 2 bases and J 6 bases, leaving 12 bases between the germline ends. The CDR3 covers 13 residues. CDR3: CASSFGWDCEQYF. The CDR3 nucleotides read TGTGCCAGCAGCTTTGGTTGGGACTGCGAGCAGTACTTC. Filled out from reference TRBV5-6 and TRBJ2-7, the complete variable domain reads DAGVTQSPTHLIKTRGQQVTLRCSPKSGHDTVSWYQQALGQGPQFIFQYYEEEERQRGNFPDRFSGHQFPNYSSELNVNALLLGDSALYLCASSFGWDCEQYFGPGTRLTVT.

This clonotype was detected only a few times. V usage is TRBV29-1 and J usage is TRBJ1-1; the D gene is possibly TRBD1 (6 bases). There are 14 residues in the CDR3. The ends were cut back, 7 bases at V and 4 bases at J, with 19 bases in the middle. Germline values: CDR1 SQVTM, CDR2 ANQGSEA. The CDR3 protein is CSARARGASTEAFF. DNA of the CDR3: TGCAGCGCTCGGGCTCGGGGGGCGAGCACTGAAGCTTTCTTT.

The chain has TRBV2 and TRBJ2-1; 11 nucleotides line up with TRBD2. The CDR3 has 18 residues. After removal of 2 bases from V and 6 bases from J, the junction contained 12 bases not matched to a gene. Germline V CDR1 and CDR2: SNHLY, FYNNEI. CDR3 in amino acids: CASSETALAGGSSNEQFF. As DNA, the CDR3 is TGTGCCAGCAGTGAAACTGCCCTAGCGGGGGGCTCAAGCAATGAGCAGTTCTTC.

The rearrangement joins TRBV3-1 to TRBJ2-1; 8 bases align to TRBD2. The CDR3 loop spans 16 amino acids. Germline values: CDR1 LGHDT, CDR2 YNNKEL (reference sequence). V lost 1 base, J lost 7 bases, and 9 bases stayed unmatched. The CDR3 sequence: CASSQVRGGHKNEQFF. Here the CDR3 DNA reads TGTGCCAGCAGCCAAGTCCGGGGGGGTCATAAAAATGAGCAGTTCTTC.

The chain carries TRBV29-1 and TRBJ2-3; D remains unclear. CDR3 length equals 13 residues. Germline V gene sequence: CDR1 SQVTM, CDR2 ANQGSEA. With 3 bases removed from V and 6 bases from J, the gap between germline ends came to 13 bases. CDR3 in DNA: TGCAGCGTTGAGTCCGAGACCTTGGATACGCAGTATTTT. This translates into CSVESETLDTQYF.

The genes are TRBV6-5 and TRBJ1-2; 8 bases map to TRBD1. CDR1 and CDR2 (germline): MNHEY, SVGAGI. V trimming: 8 bases; J trimming: 0 bases; junction bases outside the gene matches: 11. This CDR3 is built from 16 residues. In DNA, the CDR3 is TGTGCCAGCGGAGCCCGGGACAGGCCCGCTAACTATGGCTACACCTTC. This encodes CASGARDRPANYGYTF.

Comments on this clonotype: At one boundary the junction diverges from the germline segment, which might be a read error. This rearrangement joins TRBV6-5 to TRBJ2-5, with 9 positions matching TRBD1. The J call may be faulty, since TRBJ2-7 better matches the DNA end. This CDR3 comprises 13 residues. Germline loops: CDR1 MNHEY, CDR2 SVGAGI. The CDR3 is CVSRWTGVHEQYF. The CDR3 region has the DNA TGTGTCAGCAGGTGGACAGGGGTCCACGAGCAGTACTTC.

This clonotype has at least ten counts. This chain connects TRBV29-1 to TRBJ2-1; 13 positions match TRBD2. V lost 4 bases, J lost 5 bases, and 2 bases stayed unmatched. Germline V gives CDR1 SQVTM, CDR2 ANQGSEA. This CDR3 comprises 14 residues. The DNA for the CDR3 is TGCAGCGTTGCCGGGACTAGCGGGAACAATGAGCAGTTCTTC. Translation: CSVAGTSGNNEQFF.

This clonotype has ten or more counts. The gene calls are TRBV7-2 and TRBJ2-7, with no clear D. This CDR3 spans 15 amino acids. The V and J ends lost 5 bases and 3 bases respectively, with 17 bases between them. In germline, CDR1 is SGHTA, CDR2 FQGNSA. In nucleotides, the CDR3 is TGTGCCAGCAGCACCCAACCCCAGGAGTTCTACGAGCAGTACTTC. Translating gives CASSTQPQEFYEQYF.

The gene calls are TRBV12-5 and TRBJ2-1; D call uncertain. CDR3 length: 14 amino acids. Germline lookup yields CDR1 LGHNT and CDR2 FRNRAP. The V end was cut by 6 bases, the J end by 9 bases, with 18 bases between. CDR3 residues: CASGPKIKTGEQFF. The CDR3 coding sequence is TGTGCTAGTGGCCCCAAAATCAAAACGGGTGAGCAGTTCTTC.

The V gene is TRBV18, the J gene TRBJ2-1, with D possibly called TRBD1 or TRBD2 (5 bases each). V shed 2 bases and J shed 7 bases, with 12 bases lying between them. The CDR3 loop spans 14 amino acids. In germline, CDR1 is KGHSH, CDR2 LQKENI. As DNA, the CDR3 is TGTGCCAGCTCACCAAAACAGGACTGGAATGAGCAGTTCTTC. As protein: CASSPKQDWNEQFF. The whole variable domain, filled in from reference TRBV18 and TRBJ2-1, reads NAGVMQNPRHLVRRRGQEARLRCSPMKGHSHVYWYRQLPEEGLKFMVYLQKENIIDESGMPKERFSAEFPKEGPSILRIQQVVRGDSAAYFCASSPKQDWNEQFFGPGTRLTVL.

The J gene is TRBJ2-1, the V gene TRBV24-1, with D possibly being TRBD2 (6 bases). From germline, CDR1 is KGHDR and CDR2 SFDVKD. The CDR3 totals 16 residues. V lost 4 bases to trimming and J lost 2 bases, with 14 bases between them. The CDR3 here is CATSDTRGLTYNEQFF. The CDR3 nucleotides read TGTGCCACCAGTGACACCCGGGGGTTGACCTACAATGAGCAGTTCTTC.

The sample holds many counts of this clonotype. V usage is TRBV20-1 and J usage is TRBJ2-1, with 7 bases fitting TRBD2. Germline V gene lookup returns CDR1 DFQATT and CDR2 SNEGSKA (reference sequence). Trimming took 3 bases from V and 6 from J; bases not matched to a gene: 5. The CDR3 runs 13 residues. The CDR3 DNA reads TGCAGTGCTAGCGAGACTAGCCTCAATGAGCAGTTCTTC. It codes for CSASETSLNEQFF.

This chain links TRBV6-2 or TRBV6-3 with TRBJ2-5, with unresolved D. Germline CDR1 is MNHEY and CDR2 is SVGEGT. Trimming left V 7 bases short and J 0 bases short, with 12 bases between. The CDR3 covers 14 residues. DNA for the CDR3: TGTGCCAGCACCGACGGCGGTTACCAAGAGACCCAGTACTTC. It translates to CASTDGGYQETQYF.

This clonotype was seen ten or more times. V gene TRBV18 combines with J gene TRBJ2-1; a possible D gene is TRBD2 (5 bases). The germline V and J ends were trimmed by 3 bases and 8 bases, with 17 bases remaining between them. The CDR3 totals 15 residues. The germline gives CDR1 KGHSH, CDR2 LQKENI. Here the CDR3 DNA reads TGTGCCAGCTCACCCTACGTCGGGGTTGGCGATGAGCAGTTCTTC. This encodes CASSPYVGVGDEQFF.

The chain combines TRBV3-1 with TRBJ1-2, with a tentative D call TRBD1 (6 bases). Between the trimmed V and J ends, which lost 5 bases and 6 bases, there was a span of 16 bases. The V gene's germline CDR1 is LGHDT and CDR2 YNNKEL (reference sequence). The CDR3 sequence is 14 residues long. The CDR3 DNA is TGTGCCAGCAGCAGCGGACAGATGTCAGATGGCTACACCTTC. Its protein product is CASSSGQMSDGYTF.

The chain is built from TRBV20-1 and TRBJ1-5, with 8 positions matching TRBD1. CDR1 and CDR2 (germline): DFQATT, SNEGSKA (reference sequence). Losses at the gene ends were 5 bases for V and 1 base for J; bases not matched to a gene: 4. The CDR3 is made up of 14 amino acids. CDR3 in DNA: TGCAGTGCTGGACGGACAGGGAGCAATCAGCCCCAGCATTTT. It specifies CSAGRTGSNQPQHF.

About this clonotype itself: Given a much more abundant clone one base away, this may be a read error. The chain joins TRBV10-3 to TRBJ2-5; tentatively, D is TRBD1 (6 bases). The CDR3 has 13 residues. Germline CDR1 is ENHRY and CDR2 is SYGVKD. The CDR3 here is CAIGDTGQETQYF. The CDR3 bases are TGTGCCATCGGTGATACAGGGCAGGAGACCCAGTACTTC.

In its sample, this clonotype was seen many times. The genes are TRBV9 and TRBJ2-5; D perhaps matches TRBD2 (6 bases). Germline loops: CDR1 SGDLS, CDR2 YYNGEE. The germline V and J ends were trimmed by 4 bases and 1 base, with 11 bases remaining between them. The CDR3 totals 14 residues. The CDR3 is CASSPRGIQETQYF. Here the CDR3 DNA reads TGTGCCAGCAGCCCGCGGGGAATCCAAGAGACCCAGTACTTC. Supplemented by reference TRBV9 and TRBJ2-5, the full variable domain reads DSGVTQTPKHLITATGQRVTLRCSPRSGDLSVYWYQQSLDQGLQFLIQYYNGEERAKGNILERFSAQQFPDLHSELNLSSLELGDSALYFCASSPRGIQETQYFGPGTRLLVL.

This clonotype turned up a few times. Compared with germline, one end of the junction differs, possibly owing to a read error. V is TRBV20-1 and J is TRBJ2-7, with a weak D call TRBD1 (6 bases). This CDR3 spans 17 amino acids. Germline V lookup: CDR1 DFQATT, CDR2 SNEGSKA (reference sequence). CDR3: CGARQTKGHQVNYEQYF. The CDR3 DNA reads as TGCGGTGCTAGGCAAACTAAGGGACACCAGGTCAACTACGAGCAGTACTTC.

The V and J genes are TRBV18 and TRBJ2-5, with D maybe TRBD2 (5 bases). The CDR3 is 13 amino acids. Germline V gene sequence: CDR1 KGHSH, CDR2 LQKENI. Trimming cost V 8 bases and J 5 bases, with 15 bases left between them. The CDR3 protein is CASPLDPRETQYF. The DNA of the CDR3 is TGTGCCAGCCCACTAGACCCCAGGGAGACCCAGTACTTC.

This clonotype was counted between two and nine times. The chain links TRBV9 to TRBJ2-7; D is unresolved. Germline V gives CDR1 SGDLS, CDR2 YYNGEE. This CDR3 spans 13 amino acids. V was shortened by 2 bases and J by 1 base, with 7 bases between the two germline ends. The CDR3: CASSVRESYEQYF. Here the CDR3 DNA reads TGTGCCAGCAGCGTTAGAGAATCCTACGAGCAGTACTTC.

J is TRBJ1-2 and V is TRBV20-1, with D tentatively TRBD1 (6 bases). Trimming removed 0 bases from V and 7 bases from J, with 21 bases in between. CDR1 and CDR2 (germline): DFQATT, SNEGSKA (reference sequence). The CDR3 is 16 residues long. CDR3 residues: CSARDPTGSHRAGYTF. The CDR3 DNA is TGCAGTGCTAGAGATCCCACAGGGTCTCATCGGGCTGGCTACACCTTC.

A few counts support this clonotype. The V call is TRBV7-9, the J call TRBJ2-1, with TRBD2 matching 7 bases. Germline lookup yields CDR1 SEHNR and CDR2 FQNEAQ (reference sequence). V gave up 1 base and J gave up 2 bases; unmatched junction bases: 2. This CDR3 has 15 amino acids. This CDR3 reads CASSLGEGTYNEQFF. The CDR3, as DNA: TGTGCCAGCAGCTTAGGGGAGGGAACCTACAATGAGCAGTTCTTC.